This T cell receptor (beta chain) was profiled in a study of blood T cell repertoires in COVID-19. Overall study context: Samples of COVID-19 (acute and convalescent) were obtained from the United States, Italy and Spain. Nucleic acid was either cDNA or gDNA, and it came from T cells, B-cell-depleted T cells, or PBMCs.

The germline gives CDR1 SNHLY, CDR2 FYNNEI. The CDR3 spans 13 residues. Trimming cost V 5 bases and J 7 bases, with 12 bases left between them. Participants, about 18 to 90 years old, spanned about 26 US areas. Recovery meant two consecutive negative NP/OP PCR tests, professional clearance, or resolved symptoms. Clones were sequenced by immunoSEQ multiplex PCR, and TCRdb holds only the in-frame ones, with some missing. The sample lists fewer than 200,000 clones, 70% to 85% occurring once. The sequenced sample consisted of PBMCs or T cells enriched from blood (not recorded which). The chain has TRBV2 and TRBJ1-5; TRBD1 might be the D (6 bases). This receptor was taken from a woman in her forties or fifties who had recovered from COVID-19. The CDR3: CASSRTEGQPQHF. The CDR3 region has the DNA TGTGCCAGCAGTAGGACAGAGGGGCAGCCCCAGCATTTT.